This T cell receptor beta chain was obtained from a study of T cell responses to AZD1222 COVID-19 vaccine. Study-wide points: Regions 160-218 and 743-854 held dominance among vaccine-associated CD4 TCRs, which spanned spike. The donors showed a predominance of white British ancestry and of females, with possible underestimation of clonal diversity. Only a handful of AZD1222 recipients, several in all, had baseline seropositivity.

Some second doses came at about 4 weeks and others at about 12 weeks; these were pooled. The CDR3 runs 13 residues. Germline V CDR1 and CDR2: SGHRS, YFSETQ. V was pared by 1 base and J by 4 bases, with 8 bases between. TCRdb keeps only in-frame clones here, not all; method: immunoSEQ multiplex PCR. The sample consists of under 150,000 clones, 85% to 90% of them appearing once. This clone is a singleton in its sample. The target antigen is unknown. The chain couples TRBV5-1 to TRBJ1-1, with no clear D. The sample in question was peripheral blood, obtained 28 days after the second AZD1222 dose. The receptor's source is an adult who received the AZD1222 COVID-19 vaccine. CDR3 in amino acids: CASSLWGGTEAFF. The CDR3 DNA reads TGCGCCAGCAGCTTGTGGGGAGGCACTGAAGCTTTCTTT.